These 27 T cell receptor beta chains were all obtained from the same sample, sequenced in a study of CD8+ T cells in alopecia areata (dated by TCRdb to 2017 to 2018). Library method: the immunoSEQ multiplex PCR assay. RNA was extracted from all samples and reverse transcribed into cDNA as template for TCR sequencing. TCRdb's version of the immuneACCESS table is confined to in-frame rearrangements and falls short of the full clone set. An unresolved V gene accounts for under half of the shortfall where checked; the remainder is of unknown origin. Across this sample there are 200,000 or so clones, with roughly 60% seen only once. Of the sample, 5% to 6% falls within the top ten clones. The time point label, read with the paper, signifies: roughly 24 weeks on oral tofacitinib. This specimen's treatment or condition label, per the study, means: oral pan-JAK inhibitor, 5-10 mg twice daily. This sample comprised CD4+ T cells sorted from blood, obtained at week 24, from a patient treated with tofacitinib. The receptors here all came from a human donor with alopecia areata.

V usage is TRBV6-1 and J usage is TRBJ1-6, with a possible D match to TRBD1 (5 bases). CDR3 length: 17 amino acids. Germline CDR1 reads MNHNS; CDR2 reads SASEGT. The V and J ends lost 4 bases and 0 bases respectively, with 13 bases between them. CDR3 in DNA: TGTGCCAGCAGTGGGGACTCTCGAAGCTCCTATAATTCACCCCTCCACTTT. Amino acids: CASSGDSRSSYNSPLHF.

The gene calls are TRBV30 and TRBJ2-5, with 8 nucleotides matching TRBD2. There are 14 residues in the CDR3. Unmatched junction bases numbered 4, after V lost 0 bases and J lost 4 bases. Germline loops: CDR1 GTSNPN, CDR2 SVGIG (reference sequence). CDR3 amino acids: CAWSVAGGRETQYF. In DNA, the CDR3 is TGTGCCTGGAGTGTGGCGGGAGGCCGAGAGACCCAGTACTTC.

The chain couples TRBV9 to TRBJ2-2; 7 bases are shared with TRBD2. This CDR3 region has 14 residues. V lost 4 bases and J lost 5; bases outside the gene matches: 5. From germline, CDR1 is SGDLS and CDR2 YYNGEE. For the CDR3, the DNA is TGTGCCAGCAGCCCCCGGACTAGGACCGGGGAGCTGTTTTTT. It encodes CASSPRTRTGELFF.

The chain has TRBV6-5 and TRBJ1-1; 7 bases line up with TRBD1. Germline V gene sequence: CDR1 MNHEY, CDR2 SVGAGI. The CDR3 is 14 residues long. V gave up 10 bases and J gave up 1 base; unmatched junction bases: 9. In nucleotides, the CDR3 is TGTGCCACCGAAAAATACAGGGGGAACACTGAAGCTTTCTTT. Its translation is CATEKYRGNTEAFF.

The DNA for the CDR3 is TGTGCCAGCAGTCCTCGGGGGAGCTCGATCTATGGCTACACCTTC. It yields the protein CASSPRGSSIYGYTF. The chain has TRBV27 and TRBJ1-2, with D tentatively TRBD1 (5 bases). In germline, CDR1 is MNHEY, CDR2 SMNVEV (reference sequence). The CDR3 extends over 15 amino acids. Trimming stripped 5 bases from V and 4 bases from J, with 17 bases between.

The CDR3 loop reads CSVAGSQGGETQYF. The CDR3 bases are TGCAGCGTTGCTGGGAGCCAGGGCGGAGAGACCCAGTACTTC. This rearrangement joins TRBV29-1 to TRBJ2-5, with D tentatively TRBD1 or TRBD2 (5 bases each). This CDR3 contains 14 residues. Trimming stripped 4 bases from V and 4 bases from J, with 16 bases between. In germline, CDR1 is SQVTM, CDR2 ANQGSEA.

The rearrangement uses TRBV4-1 and TRBJ2-7; the match to TRBD1 covers 9 bases. This CDR3 is 15 amino acids long. The germline gives CDR1 MGHRA, CDR2 YSYEKL. The junction had 10 bases not matched to a gene; V was cut back by 4 bases and J by 6 bases. The CDR3 sequence is CASSLLGDRVFEQYF. Written as DNA, the CDR3 is TGCGCCAGCAGCCTTCTAGGGGACAGGGTCTTCGAGCAGTACTTC.

The chain employs TRBV10-3 and TRBJ2-1, with D tentatively TRBD1 or TRBD2 (5 bases each). Germline V gene sequence: CDR1 ENHRY, CDR2 SYGVKD. The V end was cut by 3 bases, the J end by 8 bases, with 14 bases between. This CDR3 spans 14 amino acids. Written as DNA, the CDR3 is TGTGCCATCAGTGACCCCGGCAGGGAGTATGAGCAGTTCTTC. It yields the protein CAISDPGREYEQFF.

The chain recombines TRBV6-5 with TRBJ1-5, with TRBD1 matching over 8 bases. CDR1 and CDR2 from the germline V gene are MNHEY and SVGAGI. V gave up 7 bases and J gave up 7 bases; unmatched junction bases: 9. The CDR3 contains 14 residues. The CDR3 sequence: CASTTGQGVQPQHF. As DNA, the CDR3 is TGTGCCAGCACCACAGGACAGGGCGTACAGCCCCAGCATTTT.

The V gene is TRBV2, the J gene TRBJ2-1; TRBD2 matches at 10 bases. Trimming removed 3 bases from V and 8 bases from J; junction bases left unmatched: 4. This CDR3 is 14 amino acids long. The germline V gene encodes CDR1 SNHLY and CDR2 FYNNEI. CDR3 sequence: CASSESGRGDEQFF. The CDR3 DNA sequence: TGTGCCAGCAGTGAGAGCGGGAGGGGGGATGAGCAGTTCTTC.

J is TRBJ1-5 and V is TRBV12-5; D is perhaps TRBD1 (6 bases). Germline V gene lookup returns CDR1 LGHNT and CDR2 FRNRAP. The CDR3 extends over 14 amino acids. Trimming left V 6 bases short and J 4 bases short, with 13 bases between. CDR3 sequence (DNA): TGTGCTAGTGGGCCAGGGGCTGGGAATCAGCCCCAGCATTTT. This gives the protein CASGPGAGNQPQHF. Full variable domain (missing parts from reference TRBV12-5 and TRBJ1-5): DARVTQTPRHKVTEMGQEVTMRCQPILGHNTVFWYRQTMMQGLELLAYFRNRAPLDDSGMPKDRFSAEMPDATLATLKIQPSEPRDSAVYFCASGPGAGNQPQHFGDGTRLSIL.

This chain links TRBV6-5 with TRBJ2-3; D perhaps matches TRBD2 (5 bases). In germline, CDR1 is MNHEY, CDR2 SVGAGI. The CDR3 runs to 15 residues. V was clipped by 6 bases and J by 0 bases, with 13 bases between them. The chain's CDR3 is CASSPTRTSTDTQYF. DNA of the CDR3: TGTGCCAGCAGCCCCACCCGGACTAGCACAGATACGCAGTATTTT.

The chain has TRBV9 and TRBJ2-5; TRBD2 aligns across 7 bases. V gave up 7 bases and J gave up 1 base; unmatched junction bases: 10. CDR3 length: 15 residues. The germline gives CDR1 SGDLS, CDR2 YYNGEE. DNA of the CDR3: TGTGCCAGCTCCCCAAGTGCTAGCGGCCAAGAGACCCAGTACTTC. Translated, it gives CASSPSASGQETQYF.

This clone was seen more than once but under ten times. This sequence joins TRBV4-1 and TRBJ2-3, with TRBD2 as a possible D gene (5 bases). V lost 0 bases to trimming and J lost 6 bases, with 13 bases between them. CDR3 length: 15 amino acids. The germline CDR1 and CDR2 sequences are MGHRA and YSYEKL. The CDR3 is CASSQDLATIDTQYF. The CDR3 bases are TGCGCCAGCAGCCAAGATCTCGCGACTATCGATACGCAGTATTTT.

This chain joins TRBV30 and TRBJ1-1; D is unclear. Germline-derived CDR1 and CDR2 are GTSNPN and SVGIG (reference sequence). The germline V and J ends were trimmed by 0 bases and 3 bases, with 11 bases remaining between them. The CDR3 totals 14 residues. This CDR3 is CAWSVRQVDTEAFF. Written as DNA, the CDR3 is TGTGCCTGGAGTGTACGGCAGGTTGACACTGAAGCTTTCTTT.

The chain joins TRBV5-1 to TRBJ1-1; a weak D match, TRBD1 (5 bases). This CDR3 is 15 amino acids long. From germline, CDR1 is SGHRS and CDR2 YFSETQ. Trimming left V 2 bases short and J 3 bases short, with 14 bases between. CDR3 DNA sequence: TGCGCCAGCAGCTTCTCGGGACCACGGGACACTGAAGCTTTCTTT. Translation gives CASSFSGPRDTEAFF.

This clone was observed once. The rearrangement links TRBV27 to TRBJ2-1; D is unresolved. V lost 0 bases and J lost 15, with 18 bases in between. CDR1 and CDR2 from the germline V gene are MNHEY and SMNVEV (reference sequence). The CDR3 extends over 14 amino acids. The DNA of the CDR3 is TGTGCCAGCAGTTTATCGCGTACAGACTCCCGGCGGTTCTTC. The encoded protein is CASSLSRTDSRRFF.

This clone was seen more than once but under ten times. The chain combines TRBV5-1 with TRBJ1-2; D remains ambiguous. In germline, CDR1 is SGHRS, CDR2 YFSETQ. CDR3 size: 12 residues. Trimming took 4 bases from V and 3 from J, leaving 7 bases between them. CDR3 DNA: TGCGCCAGCAGCCCGAATGACTATGGCTACACCTTC. Amino acid sequence: CASSPNDYGYTF.

This chain links TRBV19 with TRBJ1-6; D is unresolved. Germline lookup yields CDR1 LNHDA and CDR2 SQIVND (reference sequence). The CDR3 has 13 residues. V was pared by 1 base and J by 13 bases, with 11 bases between. CDR3 bases: TGTGCCAGTAGTATAGCGGCTGGTTCGCCCCTCCACTTT. Translation: CASSIAAGSPLHF.

V gene TRBV7-2 combines with J gene TRBJ2-2; 12 nucleotides line up with TRBD2. V trimming: 6 bases; J trimming: 7 bases; junction bases outside the gene matches: 9. Germline V gene data show CDR1 as SGHTA and CDR2 as FQGNSA. CDR3 length equals 16 residues. The CDR3 region is CASSPLAGGPFGELFF. CDR3 DNA: TGTGCCAGCAGTCCTCTAGCGGGGGGGCCCTTCGGGGAGCTGTTTTTT.

CDR3 sequence (DNA): TGCGCCAGCAGCCGCCGGGGTGCGGGGGGGCCCACAGATACGCAGTATTTT. It specifies CASSRRGAGGPTDTQYF. The chain combines TRBV4-3 with TRBJ2-3; TRBD2 agrees at 9 bases. Germline lookup yields CDR1 LGHNA and CDR2 YSLEER. The CDR3 spans 17 residues. The J segment lost 2 bases and the V segment lost 4 bases, leaving 10 bases of the junction unmatched.

This clone occurred once. The rearrangement links TRBV28 to TRBJ1-5; D is undetermined. The CDR3 is 14 amino acids. The germline CDR1 and CDR2 sequences are MDHEN and SYDVKM. V dropped 3 bases and J dropped 1 base, with 7 bases sitting between them. The CDR3 sequence: CASSLEISNQPQHF. CDR3 bases: TGTGCCAGCAGTTTGGAGATAAGCAATCAGCCCCAGCATTTT. The full variable domain, in which reference TRBV28 and TRBJ1-5 provide the parts outside the CDR3, is DVKVTQSSRYLVKRTGEKVFLECVQDMDHENMFWYRQDPGLGLRLIYFSYDVKMKEKGDIPEGYSVSREKKERFSLILESASTNQTSMYLCASSLEISNQPQHFGDGTRLSIL.

There are a few counts of this clone. The V gene is TRBV4-1, the J gene TRBJ2-5, with 10 nucleotides matching TRBD2. Germline loops: CDR1 MGHRA, CDR2 YSYEKL. After removal of 2 bases from V and 2 bases from J, the junction contained 20 bases not matched to a gene. This CDR3 comprises 21 residues. In DNA form, the CDR3 reads TGCGCCAGCAGCCAAAATGTACGTGGACCAGATAGCGGGGGGACTCAAGAGACCCAGTACTTC. Protein: CASSQNVRGPDSGGTQETQYF.

This clone was counted a single time. V and J are TRBV7-2 and TRBJ2-7; 11 nucleotides match TRBD1. J lost 4 bases, V lost 0 bases, and 2 bases had no gene match. This CDR3 region has 15 residues. The germline V gene has CDR1 SGHTA and CDR2 FQGNSA. The CDR3, as DNA: TGTGCCAGCAGCTTAGCCGGGACAGGGGGTTACGAGCAGTACTTC. Its protein product is CASSLAGTGGYEQYF. Looking up the rest from reference TRBV7-2 and TRBJ2-7 gives the full variable domain: GAGVSQSPSNKVTEKGKDVELRCDPISGHTALYWYRQSLGQGLEFLIYFQGNSAPDKSGLPSDRFSAERTGGSVSTLTIQRTQQEDSAVYLCASSLAGTGGYEQYFGPGTRLTVT.

The chain uses TRBV5-1 and TRBJ2-3; unclear D gene. The CDR3 covers 13 residues. The germline V gene has CDR1 SGHRS and CDR2 YFSETQ. V lost 4 bases to trimming and J lost 6 bases, with 12 bases between them. In nucleotides, the CDR3 is TGCGCCAGCAGCGTCTATTATGGGGATACGCAGTATTTT. This encodes CASSVYYGDTQYF. Using reference TRBV5-1 and TRBJ2-3 for the parts outside the CDR3, the full variable domain is KAGVTQTPRYLIKTRGQQVTLSCSPISGHRSVSWYQQTPGQGLQFLFEYFSETQRNKGNFPGRFSGRQFSNSRSEMNVSTLELGDSALYLCASSVYYGDTQYFGPGTRLTVL.

This chain connects TRBV15 to TRBJ1-5; 7 bases fit TRBD1. Germline V gene sequence: CDR1 LNHNV, CDR2 YYDKDF (reference sequence). Trimming cost V 0 bases and J 5 bases; bases outside gene matches: 7. This CDR3 comprises 16 residues. This CDR3 is CATSRDSRGGYQPQHF. In nucleotides, the CDR3 is TGTGCCACCAGCAGAGATAGCAGGGGGGGTTATCAGCCCCAGCATTTT.

This clone was seen more than once but under ten times. The chain links TRBV5-5 to TRBJ2-1; D remains unclear. This CDR3 has 15 residues. V was cut by 1 base and J by 3 bases, with 11 bases left in between. Germline assignment: CDR1 SGHKS and CDR2 YYEKEE (reference sequence). The CDR3 DNA follows: TGTGCCAGCAGCTTGTCGGGCAGCAACTACAATGAGCAGTTCTTC. As protein: CASSLSGSNYNEQFF.